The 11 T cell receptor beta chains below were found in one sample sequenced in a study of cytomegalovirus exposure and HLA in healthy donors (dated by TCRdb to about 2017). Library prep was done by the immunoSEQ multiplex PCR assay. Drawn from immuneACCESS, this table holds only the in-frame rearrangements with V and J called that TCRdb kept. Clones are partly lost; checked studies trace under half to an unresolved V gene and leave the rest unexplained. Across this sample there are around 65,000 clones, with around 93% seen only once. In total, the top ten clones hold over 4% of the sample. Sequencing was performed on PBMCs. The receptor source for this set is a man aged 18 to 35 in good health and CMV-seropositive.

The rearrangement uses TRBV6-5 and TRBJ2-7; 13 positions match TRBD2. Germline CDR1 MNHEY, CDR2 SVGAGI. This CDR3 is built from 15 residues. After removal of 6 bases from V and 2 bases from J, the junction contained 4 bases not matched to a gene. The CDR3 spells CASSRGLAGAYEQYF. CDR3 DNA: TGTGCCAGCAGCCGCGGACTAGCGGGGGCCTACGAGCAGTACTTC.

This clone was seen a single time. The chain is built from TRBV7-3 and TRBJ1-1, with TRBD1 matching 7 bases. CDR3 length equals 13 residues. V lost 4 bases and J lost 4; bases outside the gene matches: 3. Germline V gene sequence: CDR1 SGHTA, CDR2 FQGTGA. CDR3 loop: CASSSDRFTEAFF. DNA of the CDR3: TGTGCCAGCAGCTCGGACAGGTTCACTGAAGCTTTCTTT.

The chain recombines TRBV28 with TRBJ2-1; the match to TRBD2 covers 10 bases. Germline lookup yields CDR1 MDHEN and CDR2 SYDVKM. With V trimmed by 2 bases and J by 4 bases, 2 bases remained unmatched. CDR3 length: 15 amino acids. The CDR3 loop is CASSLRTSGYNEQFF. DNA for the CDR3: TGTGCCAGCAGTTTAAGGACTAGCGGATACAATGAGCAGTTCTTC. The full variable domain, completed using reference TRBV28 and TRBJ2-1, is DVKVTQSSRYLVKRTGEKVFLECVQDMDHENMFWYRQDPGLGLRLIYFSYDVKMKEKGDIPEGYSVSREKKERFSLILESASTNQTSMYLCASSLRTSGYNEQFFGPGTRLTVL.

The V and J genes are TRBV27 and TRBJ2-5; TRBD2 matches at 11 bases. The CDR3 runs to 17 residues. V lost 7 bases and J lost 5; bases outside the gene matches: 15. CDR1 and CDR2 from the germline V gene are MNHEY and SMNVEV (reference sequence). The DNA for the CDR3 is TGTGCCAGCACCTCACCCTCGGTAGCGGGAGGGTTGGAGACCCAGTACTTC. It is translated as CASTSPSVAGGLETQYF.

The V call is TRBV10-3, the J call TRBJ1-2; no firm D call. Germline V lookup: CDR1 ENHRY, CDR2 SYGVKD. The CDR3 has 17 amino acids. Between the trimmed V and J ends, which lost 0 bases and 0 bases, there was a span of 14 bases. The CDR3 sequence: CAISESIGQRTNYGYTF. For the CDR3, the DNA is TGTGCCATCAGTGAGTCGATCGGCCAGAGGACTAACTATGGCTACACCTTC.

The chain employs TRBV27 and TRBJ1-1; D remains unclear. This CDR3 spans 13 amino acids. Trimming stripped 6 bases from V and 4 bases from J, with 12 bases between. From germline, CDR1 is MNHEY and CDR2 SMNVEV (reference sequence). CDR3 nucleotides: TGTGCCAGCAGGCGGGGAGGTGGCACTGAAGCTTTCTTT. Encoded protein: CASRRGGGTEAFF.

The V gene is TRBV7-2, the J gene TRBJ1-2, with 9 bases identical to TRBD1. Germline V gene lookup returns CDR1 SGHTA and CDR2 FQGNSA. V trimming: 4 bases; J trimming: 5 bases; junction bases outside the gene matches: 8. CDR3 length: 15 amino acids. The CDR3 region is CASSSPGQGRYGYTF. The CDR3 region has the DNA TGTGCCAGCAGCTCGCCGGGACAGGGCCGGTATGGCTACACCTTC.

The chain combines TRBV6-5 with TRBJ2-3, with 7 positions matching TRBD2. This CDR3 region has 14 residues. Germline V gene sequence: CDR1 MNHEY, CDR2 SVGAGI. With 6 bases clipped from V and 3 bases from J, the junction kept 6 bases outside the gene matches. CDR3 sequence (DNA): TGTGCCAGCAGCAGGACTAGGGTGACAGATACGCAGTATTTT. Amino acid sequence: CASSRTRVTDTQYF.

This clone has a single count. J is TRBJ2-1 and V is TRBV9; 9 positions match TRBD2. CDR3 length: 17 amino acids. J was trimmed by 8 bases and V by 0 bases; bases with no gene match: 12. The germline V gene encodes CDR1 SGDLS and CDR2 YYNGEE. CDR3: CASSVGPSGTQGYEQFF. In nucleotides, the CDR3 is TGTGCCAGCAGCGTAGGTCCTAGCGGGACCCAAGGATATGAGCAGTTCTTC.

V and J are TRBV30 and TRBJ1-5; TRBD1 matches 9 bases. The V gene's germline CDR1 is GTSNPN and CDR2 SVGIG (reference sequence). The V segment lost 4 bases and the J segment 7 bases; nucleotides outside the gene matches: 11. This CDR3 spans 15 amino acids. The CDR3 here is CAWTKPGQGGQPQHF. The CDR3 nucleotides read TGTGCCTGGACAAAGCCGGGACAGGGAGGACAGCCCCAGCATTTT.

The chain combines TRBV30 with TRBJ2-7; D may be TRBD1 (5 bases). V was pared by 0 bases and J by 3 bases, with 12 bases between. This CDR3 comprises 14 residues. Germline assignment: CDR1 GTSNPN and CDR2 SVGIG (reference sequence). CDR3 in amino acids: CAWSVGASFYEQYF. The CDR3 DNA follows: TGTGCCTGGAGTGTAGGGGCTAGTTTCTACGAGCAGTACTTC.